This record concerns one T cell receptor beta chain sequence. Antigen unknown. Assay used: immunoSEQ multiplex PCR; TCRdb lists only in-frame clones, some missing. Among 85,000 to 130,000 clones listed, around nine tenths were seen once. The record originates from a study of T cell responses to AZD1222 COVID-19 vaccine. This CDR3 region has 12 residues. Trimming left V 10 bases short and J 6 bases short, with 15 bases between. CDR1 is SGHTS, CDR2 YDEGEE, per germline. Study-wide findings and caveats: The donor group comprised mostly white British people and more females; the analysis possibly underestimated clonal diversity. Rises in breadth and depth of Spike-specific TCRs came after two AZD1222 doses. Repertoires were obtained only post-peak T cell response.

Source: peripheral blood, taken on day 0 of AZD1222 vaccination. The receptor comes from an adult in good health. The chain uses TRBV5-8 and TRBJ2-3; either TRBD1 or TRBD2 may supply D (5 bases each). The CDR3: CAWSRERDTQYF. The CDR3 DNA is TGTGCCTGGTCCAGGGAGCGGGATACGCAGTATTTT.